The next 27 T cell receptor beta chains were all read from a single sample in a study of beta chain features in type 1 diabetes listed by TCRdb under 2018. The investigation overall reported the following: A moderate but significant shortening of TCRB CDR3 length was observed in type 1 diabetes patients in all four CD4+ subsets.

Antigens for these TCRs are unknown. Libraries were constructed by the immunoSEQ multiplex PCR assay. The entire isolated RNA was reverse transcribed using the High Capacity cDNA Reverse Transcription Kit, and thus expressed TCRB transcripts were sequenced. The table comes from immuneACCESS by way of TCRdb, which keeps in-frame sequences with V and J called. Part of the clones is missing from these tables; in studies checked, under half for an unresolved V gene and the rest for unknown reasons. In this sample the table shows 600,000 or so clones, roughly 13% of which occur a single time. The top ten hold approximately 0.042% of the sample. Sequenced input: naive CD4+ T cells from blood. The cell subset or site label, read with the paper, signifies: true naive CD4+ T cells. The receptors were sampled from a man aged 18-30 years with type 1 diabetes.

This clone was picked up a small number of times. The chain combines TRBV30 with TRBJ1-1; TRBD1 aligns across 7 bases. The germline gives CDR1 GTSNPN, CDR2 SVGIG (reference sequence). The CDR3 totals 16 residues. Trimming at V came to 2 bases and at J to 2 bases, leaving 11 bases not matched to a gene. CDR3 coding DNA: TGTGCCTGGAGTTATCGCCCGCAGGGGGGTAACACTGAAGCTTTCTTT. Its translation is CAWSYRPQGGNTEAFF.

The chain uses TRBV29-1 and TRBJ2-2; D gene unclear. The CDR3 has 11 residues. Looked up from germline, CDR1 is SQVTM and CDR2 is ANQGSEA. V was pared by 4 bases and J by 3 bases, with 3 bases between. CDR3 coding DNA: TGCAGCGTTGGGTACACCGGGGAGCTGTTTTTT. Protein sequence: CSVGYTGELFF.

This clone was recorded a few times. The rearrangement links TRBV15 to TRBJ2-2; D perhaps matches TRBD2 (6 bases). The CDR3 consists of 16 residues. The germline gives CDR1 LNHNV, CDR2 YYDKDF (reference sequence). Trimming shortened V by 6 bases and J by 1 base, and 15 bases separated the two germline ends. DNA of the CDR3: TGTGCCACCAGGACCATGCGGGGTCTGAACACCGGGGAGCTGTTTTTT. As protein: CATRTMRGLNTGELFF.

Only a few counts were recorded for this clone. The chain joins TRBV5-8 to TRBJ2-7; D unclear. The CDR3 totals 14 residues. V gave up 4 bases and J gave up 1 base, with 12 bases separating them. Germline assignment: CDR1 SGHTS and CDR2 YDEGEE. DNA for the CDR3: TGTGCCAGCAGCCTCAGACTCACTTCCTACGAGCAGTACTTC. Residues: CASSLRLTSYEQYF. Complete variable domain (other parts from reference TRBV5-8 and TRBJ2-7): EAGVTQSPTHLIKTRGQQATLRCSPISGHTSVYWYQQALGLGLQFLLWYDEGEERNRGNFPPRFSGRQFPNYSSELNVNALELEDSALYLCASSLRLTSYEQYFGPGTRLTVT.

The rearrangement uses TRBV28 and TRBJ1-6; D gene ambiguous. This CDR3 is 13 amino acids long. V lost 6 bases and J 4 bases, leaving 7 bases between the germline ends. The germline V gene has CDR1 MDHEN and CDR2 SYDVKM. CDR3 in amino acids: CASSRRYNSPLHF. CDR3 sequence (DNA): TGTGCCAGCAGCCGCAGGTATAATTCACCCCTCCACTTT.

This clone was detected only a few times. Other nucleotide sequences in the sample specify the same CDR3. This chain joins TRBV18 and TRBJ2-3; D not resolved. The CDR3 length is 13 residues. Trimming took off 3 bases at V and 0 bases at J, with 4 bases between the two ends. In germline, CDR1 is KGHSH, CDR2 LQKENI. CDR3 loop: CASSPGSTDTQYF. Here the CDR3 DNA reads TGTGCCAGCTCACCTGGGAGCACAGATACGCAGTATTTT.

This clone has only a few counts. The same CDR3 also results from other DNA sequences found in this sample. This rearrangement joins TRBV29-1 to TRBJ1-4, with 9 bases aligning to TRBD1. V lost 1 base, J lost 6 bases, and 0 bases stayed unmatched. The germline V gene encodes CDR1 SQVTM and CDR2 ANQGSEA. CDR3 length: 13 residues. DNA for the CDR3: TGCAGCGTTGAAGGGACAGGGGATGAAAAACTGTTTTTT. Translation: CSVEGTGDEKLFF.

V gene TRBV2 combines with J gene TRBJ1-5; D gene ambiguous. Trimming removed 3 bases from V and 5 bases from J, with 14 bases in between. Germline CDR1 and CDR2: SNHLY and FYNNEI. CDR3 size: 15 residues. CDR3 coding DNA: TGTGCCAGCAGTGAGGCTGGTCCCCTTTATCAGCCCCAGCATTTT. As protein: CASSEAGPLYQPQHF.

This clone occurred a few times. The V gene is TRBV29-1, the J gene TRBJ2-7; maybe TRBD1 (6 bases). CDR1 and CDR2 from the germline V gene are SQVTM and ANQGSEA. The length of the CDR3 is 12 residues. The V gene lost 5 bases and the J gene lost 6 bases, with 14 bases spanning the gap. CDR3 loop: CSVRDRLFEQYF. In DNA, the CDR3 is TGCAGCGTTCGAGACAGGTTATTCGAGCAGTACTTC.

The chain has TRBV4-3 and TRBJ2-3; D possibly corresponds to TRBD1 (5 bases). V was pared by 2 bases and J by 2 bases, with 8 bases between. Per germline, CDR1 LGHNA and CDR2 YSLEER. This CDR3 spans 14 amino acids. The CDR3 region is CASSQQGVTDTQYF. In nucleotides, the CDR3 is TGCGCCAGCAGCCAACAGGGTGTCACAGATACGCAGTATTTT.

The table lists this clone with a few counts. The CDR3 spells CASSHTREQFF. CDR3 sequence (DNA): TGTGCCAGCAGTCATACTCGAGAGCAGTTCTTC. The chain couples TRBV2 to TRBJ2-1, with D unresolved. Germline V gene sequence: CDR1 SNHLY, CDR2 FYNNEI. Trimming took off 5 bases at V and 10 bases at J, with 9 bases between the two ends. CDR3 length: 11 residues.

The chain is built from TRBV11-2 and TRBJ1-1, with TRBD1 as a possible D gene (5 bases). CDR3 length: 13 residues. Trimming removed 5 bases at V and 3 bases at J, with 10 bases between. Per germline, CDR1 SGHAT and CDR2 FQNNGV. This CDR3 reads CASSTDRYTEAFF. The CDR3 DNA sequence: TGTGCCAGCAGCACCGACAGATACACTGAAGCTTTCTTT.

This chain connects TRBV9 to TRBJ2-7, with 7 bases matching TRBD2. After removal of 3 bases from V and 0 bases from J, the junction contained 3 bases not matched to a gene. Per germline, CDR1 SGDLS and CDR2 YYNGEE. This CDR3 is 14 amino acids long. The CDR3 region is CASSALADSYEQYF. The CDR3, as DNA: TGTGCCAGCAGCGCCCTAGCGGACTCCTACGAGCAGTACTTC.

This clone was seen a few times. The rearrangement links TRBV2 to TRBJ1-1, with D perhaps matching TRBD1 (6 bases). This CDR3 has 14 amino acids. V gave up 7 bases and J gave up 5 bases, with 17 bases separating them. The germline V gene has CDR1 SNHLY and CDR2 FYNNEI. Here the CDR3 reads CASNPDRGETEAFF. The DNA for the CDR3 is TGTGCCAGCAATCCGGACAGAGGGGAGACTGAAGCTTTCTTT. Full variable domain (rest looked up from reference TRBV2 and TRBJ1-1): EPEVTQTPSHQVTQMGQEVILRCVPISNHLYFYWYRQILGQKVEFLVSFYNNEISEKSEIFDDQFSVERPDGSNFTLKIRSTKLEDSAMYFCASNPDRGETEAFFGQGTRLTVV.

This chain joins TRBV5-1 and TRBJ2-3; no definite D call. Germline assignment: CDR1 SGHRS and CDR2 YFSETQ. Trimming took 5 bases from V and 2 from J, leaving 18 bases between them. The CDR3 sequence is 16 residues long. CDR3 in amino acids: CASRPSTGPYTDTQYF. CDR3 nucleotide sequence: TGCGCCAGCAGACCCTCGACGGGTCCCTACACAGATACGCAGTATTTT.

This clone was picked up a small number of times. The gene calls are TRBV7-2 and TRBJ1-5; possibly TRBD1 for D (5 bases). The CDR3 has 15 residues. Germline CDR1 reads SGHTA; CDR2 reads FQGNSA. The ends were cut back, 5 bases at V and 3 bases at J, with 14 bases in the middle. The DNA of the CDR3 is TGTGCCAGCAGCGCCCAGCAGGGCCCCAATCAGCCCCAGCATTTT. Protein: CASSAQQGPNQPQHF.

CDR3 sequence (DNA): TGCGCCAGCAGCTTGTTCCACAACCAAGAGACCCAGTACTTC. Translating gives CASSLFHNQETQYF. J is TRBJ2-5 and V is TRBV5-1; D is unresolved. Germline values: CDR1 SGHRS, CDR2 YFSETQ. The V and J ends lost 1 base and 0 bases respectively, with 7 bases between them. The CDR3 extends over 14 amino acids.

V is TRBV6-5 and J is TRBJ1-3, with 12 positions matching TRBD1. CDR1 and CDR2 from the germline V gene are MNHEY and SVGAGI. The CDR3 has 15 amino acids. V was pared by 8 bases and J by 3 bases, with 5 bases of the junction left unmatched. In DNA, the CDR3 is TGTGCCAGCCGGGACAGGGGGCTTTATGGAAACACCATATATTTT. Its translation: CASRDRGLYGNTIYF.

This chain joins TRBV28 and TRBJ1-4, with D possibly being TRBD1 (6 bases). Trimming stripped 5 bases from V and 6 bases from J, with 13 bases between. This CDR3 has 14 amino acids. CDR1 is MDHEN, CDR2 SYDVKM, per germline. CDR3 sequence: CASSGGGRHEKLFF. The DNA of the CDR3 is TGTGCCAGCAGTGGCGGGGGGCGACATGAAAAACTGTTTTTT.

This clone has a handful of counts. The V gene is TRBV28, the J gene TRBJ2-2; tentatively, D is TRBD1 or TRBD2 (5 bases each). Germline lookup yields CDR1 MDHEN and CDR2 SYDVKM. Trimming shortened V by 6 bases and J by 5 bases, and 22 bases separated the two germline ends. The CDR3 is 17 residues long. The chain's CDR3 is CASRRTGTQRGTGELFF. The CDR3 coding sequence is TGTGCCAGCAGGCGGACCGGGACGCAAAGAGGAACCGGGGAGCTGTTTTTT.

This clone was found a few times. The V and J genes are TRBV7-9 and TRBJ1-2; 7 bases are a match to TRBD1. This CDR3 is built from 13 residues. Germline-derived CDR1 and CDR2 are SEHNR and FQNEAQ (reference sequence). The trim removed 4 bases at V and 3 bases at J, leaving 2 bases unmatched. The CDR3 sequence is CASSSDRDYGYTF. In DNA, the CDR3 is TGTGCCAGCAGCTCAGACAGGGACTATGGCTACACCTTC. Combining the CDR3 with reference TRBV7-9 and TRBJ1-2 gives the whole variable domain DTGVSQNPRHKITKRGQNVTFRCDPISEHNRLYWYRQTLGQGPEFLTYFQNEAQLEKSRLLSDRFSAERPKGSFSTLEIQRTEQGDSAMYLCASSSDRDYGYTFGSGTRLTVV.

With respect to this clone: This same CDR3 is encoded by further DNA sequences in the sample. V gene TRBV7-2 combines with J gene TRBJ2-3; TRBD2 matches at 9 bases. CDR1 and CDR2 from the germline V gene are SGHTA and FQGNSA. The CDR3 length is 16 residues. V shed 2 bases and J 0 bases; nucleotides not matched to a gene: 3. The CDR3 region is CASSLRLAGSTDTQYF. The CDR3, as DNA: TGTGCCAGCAGCTTACGGCTAGCGGGAAGCACAGATACGCAGTATTTT.

As to this clone: Within the sample, other DNA sequences also encode this same CDR3. V usage is TRBV7-2 and J usage is TRBJ1-5; D remains ambiguous. This CDR3 contains 13 residues. The germline CDR1 and CDR2 sequences are SGHTA and FQGNSA. Trimming left V 3 bases short and J 3 bases short, with 6 bases between. The CDR3 here is CASSLVDNQPQHF. The CDR3 bases are TGTGCCAGCAGCTTGGTGGACAATCAGCCCCAGCATTTT.

This clone was seen more than once but under ten times. The chain uses TRBV4-3 and TRBJ2-3; possibly TRBD1 or TRBD2 for D (5 bases each). Germline V gene lookup returns CDR1 LGHNA and CDR2 YSLEER. The CDR3 is made up of 14 amino acids. V lost 3 bases to trimming and J lost 2 bases, with 9 bases between them. The CDR3 DNA is TGCGCCAGCAGCCATGGGACGGACACAGATACGCAGTATTTT. Encoded protein: CASSHGTDTDTQYF.

This clone was detected only a few times. The rearrangement joins TRBV6-1 to TRBJ2-3; 12 bases line up with TRBD2. Germline-derived CDR1 and CDR2 are MNHNS and SASEGT. The CDR3 runs 14 residues. J gave up 6 bases and V 8 bases, and 6 bases lay outside the gene matches. CDR3 region: CASRGLAGSDTQYF. Written as DNA, the CDR3 is TGTGCCAGCCGGGGACTAGCGGGTTCTGATACGCAGTATTTT.

The CDR3 sequence is CASSTHLRGKGDTQYF. The CDR3 bases are TGTGCCAGCAGCACCCACTTGAGGGGGAAGGGAGATACGCAGTATTTT. V gene TRBV7-6 combines with J gene TRBJ2-3, with D possibly TRBD1 on 6 matching bases. The CDR3 sequence is 16 residues long. Trimming removed 5 bases at V and 5 bases at J, with 20 bases between. Germline loops: CDR1 SGHVS, CDR2 FNYEAQ.

The chain is built from TRBV5-1 and TRBJ2-3; D may match TRBD1 or TRBD2 (6 bases each). The CDR3 is 14 residues long. CDR1 and CDR2 (germline): SGHRS, YFSETQ. V lost 7 bases and J lost 1, with 13 bases in between. DNA of the CDR3: TGCGCCAGCCAGAGGGGGGATCGCACAGATACGCAGTATTTT. Protein sequence: CASQRGDRTDTQYF.